A selection of T cell receptor beta chains follows, all from one sample in a study of blood T cell repertoires in COVID-19. Repertoires were generated with immunoSEQ multiplex PCR, while TCRdb's copy carries only in-frame clones and drops some. Of about 220,000 clones listed, 82% are singletons. Sequencing used peripheral blood. Receptor source: a woman aged 70-85 years with COVID-19, enrolled during active disease. The CDR3 runs from the conserved cysteine through the conserved F or W. The D gene is left open where the match is weak. Some rows have no size entry. The others give once, few or many, or a class for an expanded clone.

v_gene,abundance,j_gene,d_gene,CDR3nt,CDR3aa
TRBV19,once,TRBJ1-2,-,TGTGCCAGTAATCTTTCTCCTGGCAGGGACTATGGCTACACCTTC,CASNLSPGRDYGYTF
TRBV6-5,-,TRBJ2-7,-,TGTGCCAGCAGTTACCTAGACGGGTCCTACGAGCAGTACTTC,CASSYLDGSYEQYF
TRBV4-1,-,TRBJ2-1,TRBD1,TGCGCCAGCAGCCCTGGGACAGGGGGGTACAATGAGCAGTTCTTC,CASSPGTGGYNEQFF
TRBV3-1/TRBV3-2,-,TRBJ2-7,-,TGTGCCAGCAGCCAAGCTTCGGTCTACGAGCAGTACTTC,CASSQASVYEQYF
TRBV28,few,TRBJ2-7,TRBD2,TGTGCCACCGGAAGGAGACTAGCGGGAGGGCGCCCCGCCTACGAGCAGTACTTC,CATGRRLAGGRPAYEQYF
TRBV28,-,TRBJ2-1,TRBD2,TGTGCCAGCAGTTTAACCCTAGCGGAGCTTTACAATGAGCAGTTCTTC,CASSLTLAELYNEQFF
TRBV5-1,-,TRBJ1-5,TRBD1,TGCGCCAGCTCTACCGGGACAGGGGGCAGCAATCAGCCCCAGCATTTT,CASSTGTGGSNQPQHF
TRBV30,-,TRBJ1-5,-,TGTGCCTGGAGTCCAGGTAGCAATCAGCCCCAGCATTTT,CAWSPGSNQPQHF
TRBV5-1,-,TRBJ1-1,TRBD1,TGCGCCAGCAGCTGGGGACAGGGGCGGACTGAAGCTTTCTTT,CASSWGQGRTEAFF
TRBV28,few,TRBJ2-5,-,TGTGCCAGCAGGCATCTAGTCGTTGAGACCCAGTACTTC,CASRHLVVETQYF
TRBV3-1/TRBV3-2,-,TRBJ2-1,TRBD2,TGTGCCAGCAGCCAAGGTTTTCCAAGCGGGAGGCCCCTAGGCAATGAGCAGTTCTTC,CASSQGFPSGRPLGNEQFF
TRBV2,-,TRBJ1-5,-,TGTGCCAGCAGTGAAGGAGAGGGAAGGCAGCCCCAGCATTTT,CASSEGEGRQPQHF
TRBV27,-,TRBJ2-1,-,TGTGCCAGCAGGGGAGTTGATGAGCAGTTCTTC,CASRGVDEQFF
TRBV7-2,-,TRBJ2-3,TRBD2,TGTGCCAGCAGCTTGGGTCCGCGGGGGAGCACAGATACGCAGTATTTT,CASSLGPRGSTDTQYF
TRBV28,-,TRBJ1-3,TRBD1,TGTGCCAGCAGTTCCTGGGACAGGGAGGGAAACACCATATATTTT,CASSSWDREGNTIYF
TRBV18,-,TRBJ1-1,TRBD1,TGTGCCAGCTCACCCACAGGGGGGGTCACTGAAGCTTTCTTT,CASSPTGGVTEAFF
TRBV5-6,-,TRBJ2-5,-,TGTGCCAGCAGGCAAAGAAATCAGGGGTTCCGTCTTGGGGAGACCCAGTACTTC,CASRQRNQGFRLGETQYF
TRBV18,-,TRBJ1-3,-,TGTGCCAGCCTTGCTAGGAACACCATATATTTT,CASLARNTIYF
TRBV15,-,TRBJ2-1,TRBD2,TGTGCCACCAGCACCGGGACTACCTACAATGAGCAGTTCTTC,CATSTGTTYNEQFF
TRBV15,-,TRBJ2-1,TRBD2,TGTGCCACCAGCGGACCTAGCGGAAGCTCCTACAATGAGCAGTTCTTC,CATSGPSGSSYNEQFF
TRBV28,once,TRBJ2-7,TRBD2,TGTGCCAGCAGTCTGGGGACTAGTTTACGCGAGCAGTACTTC,CASSLGTSLREQYF
TRBV15,-,TRBJ1-5,-,TGTGCCACCAGCAGAGCCTTTGTTGGCGGATATCAGCCCCAGCATTTT,CATSRAFVGGYQPQHF
TRBV7-9,-,TRBJ1-4,-,TGTGCCAGCAGCCCACCGGACGGCAGCGGGACTGAAAAACTGTTTTTT,CASSPPDGSGTEKLFF
TRBV2,few,TRBJ2-5,TRBD1,TGTGCCAGCAGTGTACAGGGGGCAAGGGAGACCCAGTACTTC,CASSVQGARETQYF
TRBV28,few,TRBJ2-4,-,TGTGCCAGCAGCCCGGGGGTCCAAGCCATTCAGTACTTC,CASSPGVQAIQYF
TRBV7-2,-,TRBJ1-1,-,TGTGCCAGCAGCGAGACAAGCCTGAACACTGAAGCTTTCTTT,CASSETSLNTEAFF
TRBV28,-,TRBJ1-5,-,TGTGCCAGCAGGATGCCCCAGGGGCAGCCCCAGCATTTT,CASRMPQGQPQHF
TRBV28,-,TRBJ2-5,-,TGTGCCAGCTATGGGGGTCGGACAGTGATCCAAGAGACCCAGTACTTC,CASYGGRTVIQETQYF
TRBV5-8,-,TRBJ1-5,-,TGTGCCAGTCGCGCAAGGGGCCCCAGCAATCAGCCCCAGCATTTT,CASRARGPSNQPQHF